These 30 T cell receptor beta chains were all obtained from the same sample, sequenced in a study of T cell responses to AZD1222 COVID-19 vaccine. Only in-frame clones appear in the TCRdb table, and some are missing; sequencing was by immunoSEQ multiplex PCR. In the table there are around 87,000 clones, approximately 90% of which are singletons. This sample comprised peripheral blood, obtained 28 days after the second AZD1222 dose. The source is an adult who received the AZD1222 COVID-19 vaccine.

The V and J genes are TRBV4-3 and TRBJ2-5; 8 nucleotides align to TRBD1. The CDR3 contains 14 residues. With 3 bases clipped from V and 2 bases from J, the junction kept 2 bases outside the gene matches. CDR1 is LGHNA, CDR2 YSLEER, per germline. For the CDR3, the DNA is TGCGCCAGCAGCCACCACAGGGGGCAAGAGACCCAGTACTTC. It is translated as CASSHHRGQETQYF.

The chain employs TRBV18 and TRBJ1-2; D unresolved. Trimming took 3 bases from V and 4 from J, leaving 15 bases between them. Germline assignment: CDR1 KGHSH and CDR2 LQKENI. The CDR3 loop spans 15 amino acids. The CDR3 here is CASSPDEGSGYGYTF. CDR3 sequence (DNA): TGTGCCAGCTCACCGGATGAAGGGAGCGGCTATGGCTACACCTTC.

The CDR3 loop reads CASSLVGRGGDTQYF. The CDR3 coding sequence is TGTGCCAGCAGCTTAGTCGGCAGGGGGGGAGATACGCAGTATTTT. This chain joins TRBV7-9 and TRBJ2-3, with D perhaps TRBD1 or TRBD2 (7 bases each). This CDR3 is 15 amino acids long. Germline-derived CDR1 and CDR2 are SEHNR and FQNEAQ (reference sequence). V was clipped by 1 base and J by 5 bases, with 13 bases between them.

This chain uses TRBV5-6 with TRBJ1-5; 7 positions agree with TRBD1. This CDR3 region has 15 residues. CDR1 and CDR2 from the germline V gene are SGHDT and YYEEEE. Trimming cost V 2 bases and J 7 bases; bases outside gene matches: 9. CDR3: CASSLTAGGEQPQHF. CDR3 nucleotides: TGTGCCAGCAGCTTAACTGCAGGGGGAGAGCAGCCCCAGCATTTT.

J is TRBJ1-1 and V is TRBV6-1, with a weak D call TRBD1 (6 bases). The CDR3 is made up of 11 amino acids. Trimming removed 2 bases at V and 11 bases at J, with 9 bases between. Germline V lookup: CDR1 MNHNS, CDR2 SASEGT. CDR3 coding DNA: TGTGCCAGCAGTGAACGGGGGGGCGCTTTCTTT. This sequence encodes CASSERGGAFF.

This rearrangement joins TRBV7-3 to TRBJ2-3; no clear D gene. CDR3 length: 15 amino acids. V was clipped by 1 base and J by 1 base, with 9 bases between them. Germline V gene data show CDR1 as SGHTA and CDR2 as FQGTGA. The CDR3, as DNA: TGTGCCAGCAGCTTAATTGGTAGGGGCACAGATACGCAGTATTTT. Its protein is CASSLIGRGTDTQYF.

The rearrangement uses TRBV7-8 and TRBJ1-5; 11 bases are shared with TRBD1. Germline values: CDR1 SGHVS, CDR2 FQNEAQ. The CDR3 spans 15 residues. J gave up 6 bases and V 7 bases, and 8 bases lay outside the gene matches. The CDR3 reads CASTPDRGPSQPQHF. CDR3 in DNA: TGTGCCAGCACCCCGGACAGGGGGCCTAGTCAGCCCCAGCATTTT. Complete variable domain (other parts from reference TRBV7-8 and TRBJ1-5): GAGVSQSPRYKVAKRGQDVALRCDPISGHVSLFWYQQALGQGPEFLTYFQNEAQLDKSGLPSDRFFAERPEGSVSTLKIQRTQQEDSAVYLCASTPDRGPSQPQHFGDGTRLSIL.

This chain connects TRBV6-5 to TRBJ2-7; 8 positions agree with TRBD1. J lost 7 bases, V lost 2 bases, and 7 bases had no gene match. Germline values: CDR1 MNHEY, CDR2 SVGAGI. This CDR3 is built from 14 residues. CDR3: CASSYDRGYVEQYF. DNA for the CDR3: TGTGCCAGCAGTTACGACAGGGGATACGTGGAGCAGTACTTC.

This chain links TRBV7-3 with TRBJ2-5; 12 nucleotides line up with TRBD1. This CDR3 contains 16 residues. The V segment lost 1 base and the J segment 5 bases; nucleotides outside the gene matches: 5. The V gene's germline CDR1 is SGHTA and CDR2 FQGTGA. DNA of the CDR3: TGTGCCAGCAGCTTAATAGGGACAGGGGGCGGGGAGACCCAGTACTTC. Translated, it gives CASSLIGTGGGETQYF.

The chain couples TRBV6-5 to TRBJ2-7; 9 nucleotides agree with TRBD2. The CDR3 is made up of 16 amino acids. Losses at the gene ends were 1 base for V and 2 bases for J; bases not matched to a gene: 6. Germline-derived CDR1 and CDR2 are MNHEY and SVGAGI. In nucleotides, the CDR3 is TGTGCCAGCAGTTACTTATCTAGCGGGATAACCTACGAGCAGTACTTC. Translating it yields CASSYLSSGITYEQYF.

This chain uses TRBV20-1 with TRBJ1-3, with D hard to call. The CDR3 sequence is 11 residues long. Germline CDR1 and CDR2: DFQATT and SNEGSKA (reference sequence). V lost 6 bases and J 4 bases, leaving 7 bases between the germline ends. The CDR3 region is CSATTGNTIYF. The CDR3 nucleotides are TGCAGTGCCACGACAGGAAACACCATATATTTT.

The chain joins TRBV12-5 to TRBJ2-7; a possible D gene is TRBD1 (6 bases). Trimming stripped 7 bases from V and 7 bases from J, with 23 bases between. This CDR3 spans 15 amino acids. Germline V gene data show CDR1 as LGHNT and CDR2 as FRNRAP. The CDR3 reads CASAPPGVGTGEQYF. DNA for the CDR3: TGTGCTAGTGCCCCCCCAGGGGTCGGGACGGGTGAGCAGTACTTC.

J is TRBJ2-1 and V is TRBV18; D may be TRBD2 (8 bases). This CDR3 is built from 14 residues. Germline CDR1 reads KGHSH; CDR2 reads LQKENI. V gave up 4 bases and J gave up 9 bases, with 16 bases separating them. The CDR3 loop is CASSRDSRGGEQFF. The CDR3 DNA follows: TGTGCCAGCTCACGGGACAGCCGGGGGGGTGAGCAGTTCTTC.

The chain carries TRBV7-2 and TRBJ1-4; D remains ambiguous. The CDR3 has 16 residues. Germline lookup yields CDR1 SGHTA and CDR2 FQGNSA. With 5 bases removed from V and 2 bases from J, the gap between germline ends came to 15 bases. CDR3 sequence (DNA): TGTGCCAGCAGCAGCTCGGGTTCGGGGACTAATGAAAAACTGTTTTTT. This gives the protein CASSSSGSGTNEKLFF. The full variable domain, rest sourced from reference TRBV7-2 and TRBJ1-4, is GAGVSQSPSNKVTEKGKDVELRCDPISGHTALYWYRQSLGQGLEFLIYFQGNSAPDKSGLPSDRFSAERTGGSVSTLTIQRTQQEDSAVYLCASSSSGSGTNEKLFFGSGTQLSVL.

The rearrangement joins TRBV27 to TRBJ1-1; D not resolved. Per germline, CDR1 MNHEY and CDR2 SMNVEV (reference sequence). V lost 0 bases and J lost 6, with 8 bases in between. The length of the CDR3 is 13 residues. CDR3 protein: CASSLSPWAEAFF. For the CDR3, the DNA is TGTGCCAGCAGTTTATCCCCCTGGGCTGAAGCTTTCTTT.

In DNA, the CDR3 is TGCGCCAGCAGCTCAGTAGTAAACACTGAAGCTTTCTTT. This gives the protein CASSSVVNTEAFF. The V call is TRBV5-1, the J call TRBJ1-1; no clear D. The CDR3 is 13 amino acids. V lost 3 bases, J lost 2 bases, and 8 bases lay in between. Per the germline V gene, CDR1 is SGHRS and CDR2 is YFSETQ.

The chain has TRBV24-1 and TRBJ2-1; D possibly corresponds to TRBD1 (6 bases). The CDR3 runs 12 residues. Germline-derived CDR1 and CDR2 are KGHDR and SFDVKD. V was cut by 2 bases and J by 10 bases, with 8 bases left in between. CDR3 region: CATSDSDREQFF. The CDR3 nucleotides are TGTGCCACCAGTGATTCTGACAGGGAGCAGTTCTTC.

The rearrangement uses TRBV5-8 and TRBJ1-2, with D maybe TRBD1 (5 bases). V was trimmed by 0 bases and J by 4 bases, leaving 16 bases between them. This CDR3 spans 16 amino acids. The germline V gene has CDR1 SGHTS and CDR2 YDEGEE. CDR3 bases: TGTGCCAGCAGCTTGGCGCAGGGCCGGGTAACCTATGGCTACACCTTC. It yields the protein CASSLAQGRVTYGYTF.

The V call is TRBV2, the J call TRBJ2-5; D remains ambiguous. This CDR3 comprises 13 residues. V was pared by 3 bases and J by 0 bases, with 5 bases between. Germline V gene sequence: CDR1 SNHLY, CDR2 FYNNEI. CDR3 in DNA: TGTGCCAGCAGTGAGGGTTACCAAGAGACCCAGTACTTC. The encoded protein is CASSEGYQETQYF.

V is TRBV5-5 and J is TRBJ1-4; TRBD1 is a possible D gene (5 bases). The V end was cut by 4 bases, the J end by 4 bases, with 17 bases between. This CDR3 comprises 16 residues. CDR1 is SGHKS and CDR2 is YYEKEE in the germline V gene (reference sequence). The CDR3 bases are TGTGCCAGCAGCGGGGTCCCAGGGTATGGTAATGAAAAACTGTTTTTT. It translates to CASSGVPGYGNEKLFF.

This clone was detected once. The V call is TRBV20-1, the J call TRBJ1-2; D call uncertain. Trimming shortened V by 4 bases and J by 8 bases, and 11 bases separated the two germline ends. The CDR3 has 11 amino acids. Looked up from germline, CDR1 is DFQATT and CDR2 is SNEGSKA (reference sequence). CDR3 DNA: TGCAGTGCTATAGAAGTAAAGGGCTACACCTTC. Translating gives CSAIEVKGYTF.

The gene calls are TRBV5-1 and TRBJ2-7; D assignment may be TRBD1 or TRBD2 (5 bases each). CDR3 size: 14 residues. Germline assignment: CDR1 SGHRS and CDR2 YFSETQ. V was shortened by 3 bases and J by 3 bases, with 13 bases between the two germline ends. This CDR3 reads CASSSLSGGYEQYF. In DNA, the CDR3 is TGCGCCAGCAGCTCTCTCTCTGGGGGCTACGAGCAGTACTTC. Together with reference TRBV5-1 and TRBJ2-7, the CDR3 gives the full variable domain: KAGVTQTPRYLIKTRGQQVTLSCSPISGHRSVSWYQQTPGQGLQFLFEYFSETQRNKGNFPGRFSGRQFSNSRSEMNVSTLELGDSALYLCASSSLSGGYEQYFGPGTRLTVT.

Only one count was recorded for this clone. This chain links TRBV7-3 with TRBJ1-2; D is ambiguous. The germline V gene has CDR1 SGHTA and CDR2 FQGTGA. V lost 5 bases, J lost 4 bases, and 17 bases lay in between. The CDR3 has 15 amino acids. CDR3 amino acids: CASSPDSAHTYGYTF. CDR3 in DNA: TGTGCCAGCAGCCCCGACTCGGCACACACCTATGGCTACACCTTC.

This clone is a singleton in its sample. This rearrangement joins TRBV9 to TRBJ2-7, with D perhaps matching TRBD1 or TRBD2 (5 bases each). The V end lost 7 bases, the J end lost 6 bases, and 11 bases lay between the germline ends. The length of the CDR3 is 11 residues. Per the germline V gene, CDR1 is SGDLS and CDR2 is YYNGEE. CDR3 amino acids: CASGTGREQYF. Written as DNA, the CDR3 is TGTGCCAGCGGGACCGGGCGCGAGCAGTACTTC.

The chain couples TRBV10-3 to TRBJ2-7; 7 positions match TRBD2. Trimming took 4 bases from V and 0 from J; bases not matched to a gene: 3. The CDR3 sequence is 14 residues long. Germline CDR1 and CDR2: ENHRY and SYGVKD. CDR3 nucleotide sequence: TGTGCCATCAGTGGGGAGGGTGCCTCCTACGAGCAGTACTTC. It codes for CAISGEGASYEQYF.

This rearrangement joins TRBV29-1 to TRBJ2-7; 12 positions agree with TRBD2. Germline CDR1 and CDR2: SQVTM and ANQGSEA. The V and J ends lost 6 bases and 4 bases, in that order; junction bases with no gene match: 10. There are 15 residues in the CDR3. The CDR3, as DNA: TGCAGCGTAGCCCCACTAGCGGGAGGTGGGTACGAGCAGTACTTC. Its translation: CSVAPLAGGGYEQYF.

The chain is built from TRBV6-6 and TRBJ2-7; D remains unclear. The germline gives CDR1 MNHNY, CDR2 SVGAGI (reference sequence). Trimming cost V 2 bases and J 4 bases, with 3 bases left between them. This CDR3 comprises 11 residues. The CDR3 protein is CASSYAYEQYF. Here the CDR3 DNA reads TGTGCCAGCAGTTACGCATACGAGCAGTACTTC.

V usage is TRBV27 and J usage is TRBJ2-7, with 8 bases matching TRBD1. Germline CDR1 and CDR2: MNHEY and SMNVEV (reference sequence). The CDR3 spans 15 residues. V lost 3 bases, J lost 2 bases, and 6 bases stayed unmatched. The chain's CDR3 is CASSFGTGGTYEQYF. CDR3 nucleotide sequence: TGTGCCAGCAGTTTCGGGACAGGCGGGACCTACGAGCAGTACTTC.

This chain connects TRBV30 to TRBJ1-3, with D perhaps TRBD1 (6 bases). The V gene's germline CDR1 is GTSNPN and CDR2 SVGIG (reference sequence). The CDR3 spans 15 residues. The V gene lost 3 bases and the J gene lost 7 bases, with 19 bases spanning the gap. In DNA, the CDR3 is TGTGCCTGGAGGCAAATCAGGGGTTTCGTGAACACCATATATTTT. Protein product: CAWRQIRGFVNTIYF.

The V gene is TRBV7-2, the J gene TRBJ1-1; 7 positions match TRBD1. CDR1 and CDR2 from the germline V gene are SGHTA and FQGNSA. CDR3 size: 15 residues. With V trimmed by 2 bases and J by 2 bases, 5 bases remained unmatched. The CDR3 spells CASSLQGGGNTEAFF. The CDR3 region has the DNA TGTGCCAGCAGCTTACAGGGGGGGGGCAACACTGAAGCTTTCTTT.